This T cell receptor beta chain originates from a study of blood T cell repertoires in COVID-19. As for the study in general: Sources were T cells, B-cell-depleted T cells, or PBMCs; the material itself was cDNA or gDNA.

Clones were sequenced by immunoSEQ multiplex PCR, and TCRdb holds only the in-frame ones, with some missing. The repertoire holds a few hundred thousand clones, 70% to 90% seen once, with approximately 2% in the top ten. Source material: PBMCs or T cells enriched from blood (not recorded which). The TCR sequence derives from a woman in her sixties in a cohort exposed to, infected with or recovered from COVID-19 (not recorded which).

The CDR3 sequence: CASSPSGGTEAFF. CDR3 DNA sequence: TGTGCCAGCAGTCCCTCAGGGGGGACTGAAGCTTTCTTT. The chain couples TRBV27 to TRBJ1-1; TRBD1 agrees at 7 bases. The V gene's germline CDR1 is MNHEY and CDR2 SMNVEV (reference sequence). The junction had 5 bases not matched to a gene; V was cut back by 5 bases and J by 5 bases. The CDR3 totals 13 residues.